One and the same sample provided the 21 T cell receptor beta chains below, sequenced in a study of read filtering for tumor transcriptome and immune sequencing. The library was built from about 400 ng RNA with molecular barcoded adaptors for alpha/delta and beta/gamma chains. MiXCR, run by TCRdb on the reads, gives a single entry per CDR3 protein. The sample gives tens of thousands of distinct CDR3 sequences, roughly 14% of which show up once; 44% is in the top ten. Sequencing used a population of CD138-negative cells sorted from bone marrow. All receptors derive from a donor aged 40 or older with multiple myeloma.

This clonotype was seen repeatedly, ten times or more. This rearrangement joins TRBV4-1 to TRBJ2-1; D may match TRBD1 or TRBD2 (5 bases each). The CDR3 consists of 18 residues. Germline loops: CDR1 MGHRA, CDR2 YSYEKL. Between the trimmed V and J ends, which lost 0 bases and 8 bases, there was a span of 23 bases. The CDR3 DNA follows: TGCGCCAGCAGCCAAGAGCTCAGTACGGGACCCCCGAGGGATGAGCAGTTCTTC. Protein: CASSQELSTGPPRDEQFF.

This clonotype was counted at least ten times. The J gene is TRBJ1-1, the V gene TRBV27, with 7 bases fitting TRBD1. Trimming removed 6 bases from V and 2 bases from J; junction bases left unmatched: 12. CDR1 and CDR2 (germline): MNHEY, SMNVEV (reference sequence). The CDR3 length is 16 residues. The CDR3 bases are TGTGCCAGCAGCCCGCTTAGGGGGCGAAGCAACACTGAAGCTTTCTTT. Protein sequence: CASSPLRGRSNTEAFF.

The table lists this clonotype with a few counts. The CDR3 loop is CSVEEGDTEAFF. The CDR3 DNA follows: TGCAGCGTTGAAGAGGGGGACACTGAAGCTTTCTTT. The chain links TRBV29-1 to TRBJ1-1, with a weak D call TRBD1 (5 bases). CDR3 length: 12 amino acids. V was pared by 0 bases and J by 3 bases, with 5 bases between. Germline V gene data show CDR1 as SQVTM and CDR2 as ANQGSEA.

The table lists this clonotype with many counts. The genes are TRBV20-1 and TRBJ2-7, with D possibly being TRBD1 (6 bases). Trimming removed 7 bases at V and 7 bases at J, with 14 bases between. This CDR3 region has 11 residues. Germline V gene data show CDR1 as DFQATT and CDR2 as SNEGSKA (reference sequence). CDR3 bases: TGCAGTGTATACAGGGTTGAAGAGCAGTACTTC. Translating it yields CSVYRVEEQYF.

The chain uses TRBV19 and TRBJ1-4; D is unresolved. This CDR3 contains 14 residues. In germline, CDR1 is LNHDA, CDR2 SQIVND (reference sequence). The CDR3 DNA follows: TGTGTCAGCACTACGGCCGGGTTTAATGAAAAACTGTTTTTT. This codes for CVSTTAGFNEKLFF.

This clonotype showed up many times. J is TRBJ2-5 and V is TRBV6-1, with a weak D call TRBD2 (5 bases). With 2 bases removed from V and 5 bases from J, the gap between germline ends came to 15 bases. Per the germline V gene, CDR1 is MNHNS and CDR2 is SASEGT. The CDR3 has 15 amino acids. The CDR3 DNA follows: TGTGCCAGCAGTGAATCCCCCCACCGAGGGGAGACCCAGTACTTC. Amino acid sequence: CASSESPHRGETQYF.

For this clonotype: Since a far larger clone is one base different, this is likely a read error. The V gene is TRBV5-5, the J gene TRBJ2-5, with D possibly matching TRBD2 (5 bases). The length of the CDR3 is 13 residues. V was pared by 0 bases and J by 4 bases, with 7 bases between. Germline CDR1 is SGHKS and CDR2 is YYEKEE (reference sequence). The DNA of the CDR3 is TGTGCCAGCAGCTTGGAGGCGGGAGAGACCCAGTACTTC. It yields the protein CASSLEAGETQYF.

This clonotype has ten or more counts. This chain uses TRBV18 with TRBJ2-3; TRBD2 aligns across 13 bases. Unmatched junction bases numbered 5, after V lost 3 bases and J lost 2 bases. This CDR3 spans 17 amino acids. Germline V gene data show CDR1 as KGHSH and CDR2 as LQKENI. The CDR3 loop reads CASSPPGLAGVTDTQYF. CDR3 DNA: TGTGCCAGCTCACCCCCCGGACTAGCGGGAGTCACAGATACGCAGTATTTT.

The V and J genes are TRBV7-9 and TRBJ2-7; maybe TRBD1 (6 bases). CDR3 length: 15 amino acids. Germline assignment: CDR1 SEHNR and CDR2 FQNEAQ (reference sequence). V lost 0 bases, J lost 3 bases, and 12 bases lay in between. The CDR3: CASSLATGPYYEQYF. CDR3 sequence (DNA): TGTGCCAGCAGCTTAGCGACAGGCCCCTACTACGAGCAGTACTTC.

This clonotype ranks as medium-sized. This chain connects TRBV11-3 to TRBJ1-5; no firm D call. Trimming removed 1 base from V and 7 bases from J, with 8 bases in between. Germline CDR1 and CDR2: SGHNT and YENEEA. The CDR3 runs 13 residues. CDR3 bases: TGTGCCAGCAGCTTAGTGTCCACCCAGCCCCAGCATTTT. It encodes CASSLVSTQPQHF.

Points on this clonotype: Given a much more abundant clone one base away, this may be a read error. CDR3 sequence reads: CASSLNTGEPFF. CDR3 DNA sequence: TGTGCCAGCAGTTTGAACACCGGGGAGCCGTTTTTT. The V and J genes are TRBV7-3 and TRBJ2-2, with a weak D call TRBD2 (5 bases). This CDR3 has 12 amino acids. Germline loops: CDR1 SGHTA, CDR2 FQGTGA. Together with reference TRBV7-3 and TRBJ2-2, the CDR3 gives the full variable domain: GAGVSQTPSNKVTEKGKYVELRCDPISGHTALYWYRQSLGQGPEFLIYFQGTGAADDSGLPNDRFFAVRPEGSVSTLKIQRTERGDSAVYLCASSLNTGEPFFGEGSRLTVL.

Many counts were recorded for this clonotype. The CDR3 nucleotides are TGTGCCAGCAAGGATTACAATGAGCAGTTCTTC. This codes for CASKDYNEQFF. V is TRBV6-5 and J is TRBJ2-1; D is uncertain. In germline, CDR1 is MNHEY, CDR2 SVGAGI. The CDR3 totals 11 residues. Trimming shortened V by 7 bases and J by 4 bases, and 5 bases separated the two germline ends.

This clonotype was observed at least ten times. The chain recombines TRBV27 with TRBJ2-1; 7 bases are shared with TRBD1. Germline assignment: CDR1 MNHEY and CDR2 SMNVEV (reference sequence). V was pared by 6 bases and J by 8 bases, with 7 bases of the junction left unmatched. The CDR3 loop spans 13 amino acids. The CDR3 DNA sequence: TGTGCCAGCAGACAAACAGGGGTCCATGAGCAGTTCTTC. It specifies CASRQTGVHEQFF.

This clonotype was counted ten times or more. The rearrangement joins TRBV28 to TRBJ2-7, with 8 bases aligning to TRBD2. Trimming at V came to 3 bases and at J to 0 bases, leaving 22 bases not matched to a gene. The CDR3 is 21 amino acids. Germline-derived CDR1 and CDR2 are MDHEN and SYDVKM. The CDR3 protein is CASSFVWGTRFNERSSYEQYF. In nucleotides, the CDR3 is TGTGCCAGCAGTTTTGTTTGGGGGACTAGGTTTAACGAGAGGAGCTCCTACGAGCAGTACTTC.

This clonotype was observed at least ten times. The chain links TRBV5-1 to TRBJ2-5, with 7 bases lining up with TRBD2. This CDR3 is 16 amino acids long. J was trimmed by 5 bases and V by 4 bases; bases with no gene match: 14. Germline lookup yields CDR1 SGHRS and CDR2 YFSETQ. CDR3 amino acids: CASSTFGERGRETQYF. CDR3 nucleotides: TGCGCCAGCAGCACCTTTGGTGAGCGGGGAAGGGAGACCCAGTACTTC.

The chain has TRBV7-9 and TRBJ2-4; possibly TRBD1 or TRBD2 for D (5 bases each). V lost 4 bases, J lost 6 bases, and 10 bases lay in between. This CDR3 region has 13 residues. The germline V gene has CDR1 SEHNR and CDR2 FQNEAQ (reference sequence). The CDR3 nucleotides read TGTGCCAGCAGCTCCCGGGACGTAAACATTCAGTACTTC. This encodes CASSSRDVNIQYF.

In its sample, this clonotype was seen many times. V gene TRBV24-1 combines with J gene TRBJ2-3, with no clear D. CDR1 and CDR2 (germline): KGHDR, SFDVKD. The CDR3 is 13 amino acids. V was pared by 4 bases and J by 4 bases, with 8 bases between. CDR3 protein: CATSDSDADTQYF. The CDR3 bases are TGTGCCACCAGTGACTCCGATGCAGATACGCAGTATTTT.

This clonotype has at least ten counts. This chain uses TRBV10-3 with TRBJ1-5; D gene uncertain. The germline CDR1 and CDR2 sequences are ENHRY and SYGVKD. The CDR3 has 13 amino acids. Deletions cut 10 bases from V and 4 bases from J, with 14 bases between. The CDR3 here is CATNVDGNQPQHF. The CDR3 DNA sequence: TGTGCCACGAACGTAGACGGGAATCAGCCCCAGCATTTT.

There are many counts of this clonotype. The J gene is TRBJ2-7, the V gene TRBV6-5, with 8 bases that match TRBD1. The CDR3 sequence is 14 residues long. Trimming cost V 7 bases and J 5 bases; bases outside gene matches: 10. Germline V CDR1 and CDR2: MNHEY, SVGAGI. CDR3 region: CASTRQGMTNEQYF. The DNA for the CDR3 is TGTGCCAGCACCCGACAGGGGATGACCAACGAGCAGTACTTC.

There are many counts of this clonotype. The chain joins TRBV2 to TRBJ2-3, with 9 bases matching TRBD1. Germline values: CDR1 SNHLY, CDR2 FYNNEI. The CDR3 has 16 residues. Trimming removed 1 base from V and 3 bases from J; junction bases left unmatched: 5. CDR3: CASSEVYRGLTDTQYF. CDR3 DNA: TGTGCCAGCAGTGAAGTTTACAGGGGGCTGACAGATACGCAGTATTTT.

This chain uses TRBV2 with TRBJ2-7, with a weak D call TRBD1 (5 bases). Trimming removed 6 bases at V and 3 bases at J, with 18 bases between. The CDR3 loop spans 15 amino acids. The germline V gene has CDR1 SNHLY and CDR2 FYNNEI. The CDR3 loop is CASRVPSGWDYEQYF. CDR3 nucleotides: TGTGCCAGCAGGGTCCCTTCAGGGTGGGACTACGAGCAGTACTTC.